The 19 T cell receptor beta chains below all came from one sample that was sequenced in a study of graft-versus-host responses after intestinal transplantation. The table came from immunoSEQ multiplex PCR; TCRdb's copy has only in-frame clones and leaves some out. The sample consists of over 100,000 clones, about 92% of them appearing once. Their specific antigens are unknown. The sequenced sample was unstimulated CD8+ T cells sorted from spleen or lymph node cells, obtained before transplant. The receptor source for this set is a human donor who was the organ donor for an intestinal transplant.

A single count supports this clone. This chain uses TRBV10-2 with TRBJ2-3; weak D call: TRBD2 (6 bases). Germline V gives CDR1 WSHSY, CDR2 SAAADI. This CDR3 spans 15 amino acids. Trimming removed 9 bases at V and 4 bases at J, with 20 bases between. CDR3 nucleotide sequence: TGCGCCAGAAGCGGCGGGGTTATTCCCTCAGATACGCAGTATTTT. It encodes CARSGGVIPSDTQYF.

V and J are TRBV5-6 and TRBJ2-7, with D possibly TRBD1 on 5 matching bases. Germline-derived CDR1 and CDR2 are SGHDT and YYEEEE. V was cut by 2 bases and J by 3 bases, with 12 bases left in between. The CDR3 has 14 amino acids. Here the CDR3 reads CASSFRQLRYEQYF. DNA of the CDR3: TGTGCCAGCAGCTTCCGACAGTTACGCTACGAGCAGTACTTC.

V and J are TRBV4-1 and TRBJ2-2; 7 nucleotides line up with TRBD2. Germline CDR1 reads MGHRA; CDR2 reads YSYEKL. V trimming: 2 bases; J trimming: 4 bases; junction bases outside the gene matches: 16. The CDR3 totals 19 residues. The CDR3, as DNA: TGCGCCAGCAGCCAACTACAACGTCTGTCTAGCGGACCCACCGGGGAGCTGTTTTTT. Translation: CASSQLQRLSSGPTGELFF.

This chain connects TRBV19 to TRBJ2-7; D possibly corresponds to TRBD2 (5 bases). The germline V gene encodes CDR1 LNHDA and CDR2 SQIVND (reference sequence). The CDR3 totals 16 residues. V was cut by 5 bases and J by 1 base, with 18 bases left in between. The CDR3 reads CASSDRGAGPSYEQYF. CDR3 in DNA: TGTGCCAGTAGTGACCGGGGAGCCGGGCCGTCCTACGAGCAGTACTTC.

The V gene is TRBV4-3, the J gene TRBJ2-3; weak D call: TRBD2 (5 bases). CDR3 length: 13 amino acids. V dropped 1 base and J dropped 4 bases, with 6 bases sitting between them. Germline V lookup: CDR1 LGHNA, CDR2 YSLEER. The CDR3 sequence: CASSQGLSDTQYF. CDR3 nucleotide sequence: TGCGCCAGCAGCCAAGGACTATCAGATACGCAGTATTTT.

V and J are TRBV2 and TRBJ2-2; D is perhaps TRBD2 (6 bases). Per germline, CDR1 SNHLY and CDR2 FYNNEI. CDR3 length equals 15 residues. With 6 bases removed from V and 4 bases from J, the gap between germline ends came to 15 bases. The CDR3 DNA reads TGTGCCAGCAGCGATCTGGGACTCGGCACCGGGGAGCTGTTTTTT. Translation: CASSDLGLGTGELFF.

The chain couples TRBV5-6 to TRBJ2-1; perhaps D is TRBD1 or TRBD2 (5 bases each). V was clipped by 5 bases and J by 4 bases, with 10 bases between them. Germline CDR1 is SGHDT and CDR2 is YYEEEE. This CDR3 contains 13 residues. The CDR3 DNA reads as TGTGCCAGCAGGCCTGGGGGTTACAATGAGCAGTTCTTC. It yields the protein CASRPGGYNEQFF.

The chain has TRBV6-1 and TRBJ2-5; possibly TRBD2 for D (6 bases). The germline V and J ends were trimmed by 1 base and 5 bases, with 11 bases remaining between them. The CDR3 spans 14 residues. Germline CDR1 reads MNHNS; CDR2 reads SASEGT. The CDR3 loop is CASSEVGGLETQYF. CDR3 sequence (DNA): TGTGCCAGCAGTGAAGTCGGGGGATTGGAGACCCAGTACTTC.

The genes are TRBV10-2 and TRBJ1-6; D gene uncertain. CDR1 is WSHSY and CDR2 is SAAADI in the germline V gene. V lost 8 bases and J lost 2, with 10 bases in between. The CDR3 runs to 14 residues. The CDR3 DNA reads TGCGCCAGCCTCAGTGAAACCTATAATTCACCCCTCCACTTT. Its translation: CASLSETYNSPLHF.

The gene calls are TRBV19 and TRBJ2-1, with 7 bases matching TRBD1. The CDR3 is 15 residues long. Germline-derived CDR1 and CDR2 are LNHDA and SQIVND (reference sequence). J lost 6 bases, V lost 6 bases, and 11 bases had no gene match. This CDR3 is CASRTDRVRVNEQFF. For the CDR3, the DNA is TGTGCCAGTAGAACTGACAGGGTGAGGGTCAATGAGCAGTTCTTC.

The chain has TRBV19 and TRBJ2-2, with D perhaps being TRBD1 or TRBD2 (5 bases each). Germline V gene lookup returns CDR1 LNHDA and CDR2 SQIVND (reference sequence). Trimming took 6 bases from V and 4 from J, leaving 12 bases between them. This CDR3 contains 14 residues. The CDR3 loop is CASSPGPSTGELFF. In DNA, the CDR3 is TGTGCCAGTAGCCCGGGACCCTCCACCGGGGAGCTGTTTTTT. Based on the CDR3 plus reference TRBV19 and TRBJ2-2, the full variable domain is DGGITQSPKYLFRKEGQNVTLSCEQNLNHDAMYWYRQDPGQGLRLIYYSQIVNDFQKGDIAEGYSVSREKKESFPLTVTSAQKNPTAFYLCASSPGPSTGELFFGEGSRLTVL.

The rearrangement uses TRBV11-2 and TRBJ2-5; 9 bases match TRBD2. Trimming cost V 4 bases and J 0 bases; bases outside gene matches: 15. The CDR3 runs to 19 residues. Per the germline V gene, CDR1 is SGHAT and CDR2 is FQNNGV. In nucleotides, the CDR3 is TGTGCCAGCAGCTGGCGGTTCGGGGGCACTAGCGGGTACCAAGAGACCCAGTACTTC. Encoded protein: CASSWRFGGTSGYQETQYF.

The rearrangement links TRBV6-4 to TRBJ2-3, with D unresolved. There are 14 residues in the CDR3. Deletions cut 3 bases from V and 0 bases from J, with 7 bases between. Germline-derived CDR1 and CDR2 are MRHNA and SNTAGT. The CDR3 region is CASSESRSTDTQYF. For the CDR3, the DNA is TGTGCCAGCAGTGAATCGCGGAGCACAGATACGCAGTATTTT.

The V and J genes are TRBV11-2 and TRBJ2-3; 10 nucleotides agree with TRBD2. After removal of 3 bases from V and 11 bases from J, the junction contained 5 bases not matched to a gene. The CDR3 has 13 residues. Germline V gene sequence: CDR1 SGHAT, CDR2 FQNNGV. The CDR3 DNA reads as TGTGCCAGCAGCTTGGGGGCTAGCGGGAGGCAGTATTTT. It is translated as CASSLGASGRQYF.

The gene calls are TRBV19 and TRBJ2-4, with D unresolved. This CDR3 has 16 residues. The germline V and J ends were trimmed by 3 bases and 2 bases, with 14 bases remaining between them. Germline V lookup: CDR1 LNHDA, CDR2 SQIVND (reference sequence). The CDR3 is CASSMALGLSKNIQYF. The CDR3, as DNA: TGTGCCAGTAGTATGGCTCTGGGTTTGTCCAAAAACATTCAGTACTTC.

This clone was seen only a few times. This rearrangement joins TRBV28 to TRBJ1-5, with unresolved D. In germline, CDR1 is MDHEN, CDR2 SYDVKM. The CDR3 runs to 14 residues. Trimming removed 5 bases at V and 0 bases at J, with 8 bases between. CDR3 bases: TGTGCCAGCAGTGACGCCGATAGCAATCAGCCCCAGCATTTT. This gives the protein CASSDADSNQPQHF.

The V and J genes are TRBV6-1 and TRBJ2-7; D call uncertain. Per germline, CDR1 MNHNS and CDR2 SASEGT. Trimming left V 0 bases short and J 5 bases short, with 8 bases between. CDR3 length: 13 amino acids. The CDR3 spells CASSEALGDEQYF. In DNA, the CDR3 is TGTGCCAGCAGTGAAGCCCTAGGAGACGAGCAGTACTTC.

The chain couples TRBV5-5 to TRBJ1-3; 8 bases are shared with TRBD1. V lost 4 bases and J lost 0; bases outside the gene matches: 9. CDR1 and CDR2 from the germline V gene are SGHKS and YYEKEE (reference sequence). The CDR3 length is 17 residues. The CDR3 sequence: CASSVRTGTSSGNTIYF. CDR3 in DNA: TGTGCCAGCAGCGTCCGGACAGGGACTAGCTCTGGAAACACCATATATTTT. The whole variable domain, remainder taken from reference TRBV5-5 and TRBJ1-3, is DAGVTQSPTHLIKTRGQQVTLRCSPISGHKSVSWYQQVLGQGPQFIFQYYEKEERGRGNFPDRFSARQFPNYSSELNVNALLLGDSALYLCASSVRTGTSSGNTIYFGEGSWLTVV.

The gene calls are TRBV2 and TRBJ1-2; possibly TRBD1 for D (5 bases). CDR3 size: 15 residues. The V gene lost 8 bases and the J gene lost 4 bases, with 20 bases spanning the gap. Germline V gives CDR1 SNHLY, CDR2 FYNNEI. In nucleotides, the CDR3 is TGTGCCAGCTCCTATCTACAGGTGGATGGCTATGGCTACACCTTC. Encoded protein: CASSYLQVDGYGYTF. Combining the CDR3 with reference TRBV2 and TRBJ1-2 gives the whole variable domain EPEVTQTPSHQVTQMGQEVILRCVPISNHLYFYWYRQILGQKVEFLVSFYNNEISEKSEIFDDQFSVERPDGSNFTLKIRSTKLEDSAMYFCASSYLQVDGYGYTFGSGTRLTVV.